The 20 T cell receptor beta chains below all came from one sample that was sequenced in a study of shared clonotypes between healthy human individuals (dated by TCRdb to about 2020). Libraries were made using the immunoSEQ multiplex PCR assay. What TCRdb holds here is the immuneACCESS table cut down to in-frame rearrangements. Part of the clones is not present; checked against another copy, under half of the missing clones reflect an unresolved V gene, and the others are unexplained. This sample is represented by approximately 2,000,000 clones; approximately 90% of them were singletons. The top ten clonotypes cover 0.37% of the sample. The specimen was naive CD4+ T cells from PBMCs. The cell subset or site label for this specimen denotes: CD45RA+ positively selected. These receptors were obtained from a man between 18 and 35 years old in good health. Some clones in this sample may be carry-over from other donors' samples.

This clone was seen only once. V is TRBV30 and J is TRBJ1-5, with a possible D match to TRBD1 (6 bases). Per germline, CDR1 GTSNPN and CDR2 SVGIG (reference sequence). CDR3 length equals 14 residues. The germline V and J ends were trimmed by 3 bases and 3 bases, with 12 bases remaining between them. The CDR3 here is CAWSMGAFNQPQHF. The CDR3 region has the DNA TGTGCCTGGAGCATGGGGGCCTTCAATCAGCCCCAGCATTTT.

V usage is TRBV28 and J usage is TRBJ2-4, with D perhaps matching TRBD1 (6 bases). CDR3 length: 15 residues. Trimming took off 5 bases at V and 0 bases at J, with 11 bases between the two ends. Germline V CDR1 and CDR2: MDHEN, SYDVKM. The CDR3 DNA is TGTGCCAGCAGTGCCCAACAGGGAGCCAAAAACATTCAGTACTTC. This sequence encodes CASSAQQGAKNIQYF.

Concerning this clone: At the DNA level, this CDR3 is encoded by other sequences in the same sample as well. This chain links TRBV2 with TRBJ1-5; perhaps TRBD1 as D (5 bases). The V gene's germline CDR1 is SNHLY and CDR2 FYNNEI. V was pared by 6 bases and J by 2 bases, with 8 bases between. The CDR3 is 13 residues long. CDR3 residues: CASRGEGNQPQHF. The CDR3 nucleotides read TGTGCCAGCAGGGGGGAAGGCAATCAGCCCCAGCATTTT.

As regards this clone: The same CDR3 can be traced to other DNA sequences in this sample. The chain employs TRBV28 and TRBJ2-6; perhaps D is TRBD1 or TRBD2 (5 bases each). This CDR3 spans 15 amino acids. CDR1 and CDR2 (germline): MDHEN, SYDVKM. Trimming took 3 bases from V and 2 from J, leaving 8 bases between them. The CDR3 here is CASSFVGAGANVLTF. DNA of the CDR3: TGTGCCAGCAGTTTCGTGGGGGCTGGGGCCAACGTCCTGACTTTC.

This clone was observed once. J is TRBJ2-3 and V is TRBV27; 13 nucleotides align to TRBD2. The J segment lost 3 bases and the V segment lost 4 bases, leaving 7 bases of the junction unmatched. CDR1 is MNHEY and CDR2 is SMNVEV in the germline V gene (reference sequence). The CDR3 length is 17 residues. CDR3 DNA sequence: TGTGCCAGCAGTTCAAAACGGACTAGCGGGAGAACAGATACGCAGTATTTT. Translation gives CASSSKRTSGRTDTQYF.

A remark on this clone: At the DNA level, this CDR3 is encoded by other sequences in the same sample as well. This chain connects TRBV5-4 to TRBJ1-2; 12 nucleotides agree with TRBD1. In germline, CDR1 is SGHNT, CDR2 YYREEE (reference sequence). Trimming removed 0 bases from V and 5 bases from J; junction bases left unmatched: 5. The CDR3 runs to 16 residues. Here the CDR3 reads CASSLAGGQGAYGYTF. Here the CDR3 DNA reads TGTGCCAGCAGCTTGGCCGGGGGACAGGGGGCGTATGGCTACACCTTC.

The chain carries TRBV6-5 and TRBJ2-5; D perhaps matches TRBD2 (6 bases). The germline gives CDR1 MNHEY, CDR2 SVGAGI. The ends were cut back, 5 bases at V and 11 bases at J, with 15 bases in the middle. The CDR3 has 12 residues. In DNA form, the CDR3 reads TGTGCCAGCAGTGAGGGCGGGGAGGAGCAGTACTTC. This translates into CASSEGGEEQYF.

The chain couples TRBV4-2 to TRBJ2-5; TRBD2 matches 10 bases. The CDR3 has 17 amino acids. Unmatched junction bases numbered 13, after V lost 4 bases and J lost 5 bases. CDR1 and CDR2 from the germline V gene are LGHNA and YNFKEQ. This CDR3 is CASSRISSSGRVETQYF. CDR3 nucleotide sequence: TGTGCCAGCAGCCGAATTTCGTCTAGCGGGAGAGTGGAGACCCAGTACTTC.

About this clone itself: Other nucleotide sequences from this sample produce the same CDR3. This rearrangement joins TRBV6-1 to TRBJ1-5, with 10 bases aligning to TRBD1. CDR3 length: 15 amino acids. The germline V gene encodes CDR1 MNHNS and CDR2 SASEGT. The ends lost 6 bases at V and 2 bases at J; junction bases unmatched: 4. CDR3 in amino acids: CASSPGTGGNQPQHF. CDR3 nucleotides: TGTGCCAGCAGCCCCGGGACAGGGGGCAATCAGCCCCAGCATTTT.

This chain connects TRBV7-2 to TRBJ1-5; no clear D gene. The V and J ends lost 3 bases and 8 bases respectively, with 8 bases between them. CDR1 and CDR2 (germline): SGHTA, FQGNSA. The CDR3 loop spans 12 amino acids. In DNA form, the CDR3 reads TGTGCCAGCAGCTTCCCGAGGGAGCCCCAGCATTTT. It yields the protein CASSFPREPQHF.

On this clone: This sample includes further DNA sequences coding for the same CDR3. The genes are TRBV4-3 and TRBJ1-2; D may be TRBD1 (5 bases). This CDR3 region has 13 residues. In germline, CDR1 is LGHNA, CDR2 YSLEER. The V gene lost 4 bases and the J gene lost 8 bases, with 14 bases spanning the gap. The CDR3 here is CASSPTGVGGYTF. The CDR3 DNA is TGCGCCAGCAGCCCGACGGGGGTGGGCGGCTACACCTTC.

J is TRBJ2-7 and V is TRBV28; weak D call: TRBD2 (6 bases). The ends were cut back, 7 bases at V and 0 bases at J, with 16 bases in the middle. The CDR3 runs 15 residues. Germline V gives CDR1 MDHEN, CDR2 SYDVKM. CDR3 protein: CASKGGDSGSYEQYF. The CDR3 DNA sequence: TGTGCCAGCAAAGGAGGGGACTCTGGCTCCTACGAGCAGTACTTC.

The chain links TRBV10-2 to TRBJ2-5, with 10 bases that match TRBD2. CDR1 WSHSY and CDR2 SAAADI come from the germline V gene. The CDR3 has 17 amino acids. After removal of 11 bases from V and 5 bases from J, the junction contained 20 bases not matched to a gene. CDR3 nucleotides: TGCGCCCTGGGGGAGGGGACTAGCGCTTACCCGCGGGAGACCCAGTACTTC. Its protein product is CALGEGTSAYPRETQYF.

This clone was detected once. J is TRBJ1-1 and V is TRBV28; no firm D call. The CDR3 runs to 12 residues. Germline lookup yields CDR1 MDHEN and CDR2 SYDVKM. V gave up 1 base and J gave up 7 bases, with 7 bases separating them. The chain's CDR3 is CASSLFQVEAFF. In nucleotides, the CDR3 is TGTGCCAGCAGTTTATTCCAGGTTGAAGCTTTCTTT.

The chain combines TRBV18 with TRBJ2-7; no clear D. V was clipped by 3 bases and J by 4 bases, with 13 bases between them. Germline CDR1 reads KGHSH; CDR2 reads LQKENI. The length of the CDR3 is 14 residues. The CDR3 sequence: CASSPSGQPYEQYF. In nucleotides, the CDR3 is TGTGCCAGCTCACCGTCGGGTCAGCCATACGAGCAGTACTTC.

The table lists this clone with a count of one. V and J are TRBV5-8 and TRBJ1-5, with D perhaps matching TRBD1 (6 bases). The CDR3 is made up of 15 amino acids. Germline CDR1 SGHTS, CDR2 YDEGEE. Trimming shortened V by 4 bases and J by 5 bases, and 16 bases separated the two germline ends. Here the CDR3 DNA reads TGTGCCAGCAGCGAAAGGACAGCCGGCCATCAGCCCCAGCATTTT. Protein: CASSERTAGHQPQHF.

The V gene is TRBV5-1, the J gene TRBJ2-3; possible D gene TRBD2, 7 bases. The V end was cut by 0 bases, the J end by 2 bases, with 13 bases between. Germline CDR1 is SGHRS and CDR2 is YFSETQ. The CDR3 contains 16 residues. In DNA, the CDR3 is TGCGCCAGCAGCTTGGACCCTGCGGGGGCCACAGATACGCAGTATTTT. Translated: CASSLDPAGATDTQYF.

This clone was recorded once. The V call is TRBV11-2, the J call TRBJ2-6; no reliable D call. Germline CDR1 is SGHAT and CDR2 is FQNNGV. CDR3 length equals 17 residues. V was pared by 5 bases and J by 4 bases, with 18 bases between. CDR3 sequence (DNA): TGTGCCAGCAGCCACGGATCTGGCTTGCTGGGGGCCAACGTCCTGACTTTC. This codes for CASSHGSGLLGANVLTF.

This clone was picked up a small number of times. The sample carries other DNA sequences with the same CDR3. V is TRBV15 and J is TRBJ2-7; D uncertain. Trimming removed 0 bases at V and 4 bases at J, with 4 bases between. The CDR3 has 12 residues. Germline loops: CDR1 LNHNV, CDR2 YYDKDF (reference sequence). The CDR3 loop is CATSRDRYEQYF. The CDR3 region has the DNA TGTGCCACCAGCAGAGACAGGTACGAGCAGTACTTC. The variable domain in full, with the rest retrieved from reference TRBV15 and TRBJ2-7, is DAMVIQNPRYQVTQFGKPVTLSCSQTLNHNVMYWYQQKSSQAPKLLFHYYDKDFNNEADTPDNFQSRRPNTSFCFLDIRSPGLGDTAMYLCATSRDRYEQYFGPGTRLTVT.

The genes are TRBV5-6 and TRBJ2-6; 8 bases match TRBD2. Germline V gene data show CDR1 as SGHDT and CDR2 as YYEEEE. The CDR3 consists of 17 residues. J was trimmed by 4 bases and V by 4 bases; bases with no gene match: 10. Written as DNA, the CDR3 is TGTGCCAGCAGCCGGGGACTAGGTCGCCGGGGGGCCAACGTCCTGACTTTC. Its translation is CASSRGLGRRGANVLTF.